This entry lists 16 T cell receptor beta chains sequenced from one sample in a study of blood T cell repertoires in COVID-19. Sequencing was performed with immunoSEQ multiplex PCR; in TCRdb, only in-frame clones are kept and a portion is missing. Of 95,000 to 110,000 clones listed, about 91% are singletons. The sequenced sample was peripheral blood. Source of these receptors: a human donor in a cohort sampled during active COVID-19.

The V gene is TRBV4-1, the J gene TRBJ1-2; 7 positions agree with TRBD1. There are 15 residues in the CDR3. V dropped 1 base and J dropped 3; count of bases not matched to a gene: 5. The germline gives CDR1 MGHRA, CDR2 YSYEKL. The CDR3, as DNA: TGCGCCAGCAGCCAAGGGGGCCAGGGGGACTATGGCTACACCTTC. Translating it yields CASSQGGQGDYGYTF.

The rearrangement joins TRBV5-1 to TRBJ1-2; D not certain. CDR3 size: 14 residues. CDR1 is SGHRS, CDR2 YFSETQ, per germline. Trimming removed 1 base at V and 4 bases at J, with 11 bases between. The CDR3 region is CASSLLTASYGYTF. The CDR3 DNA reads as TGCGCCAGCAGCTTGCTAACAGCAAGCTATGGCTACACCTTC.

This rearrangement joins TRBV6-5 to TRBJ1-1; 7 bases align to TRBD1. The germline V gene encodes CDR1 MNHEY and CDR2 SVGAGI. Trimming at V came to 10 bases and at J to 3 bases, leaving 8 bases not matched to a gene. This CDR3 is 13 amino acids long. The CDR3 DNA is TGTGCCACGGAGAAACAGGGGCACACTGAAGCTTTCTTT. This sequence encodes CATEKQGHTEAFF.

The chain uses TRBV4-1 and TRBJ1-1; 7 bases agree with TRBD1. Germline V gene lookup returns CDR1 MGHRA and CDR2 YSYEKL. The CDR3 extends over 14 amino acids. The V gene end was trimmed by 4 bases and the J gene end by 0 bases; junction bases not matched to a gene: 2. CDR3 sequence (DNA): TGCGCCAGCAGCCCCGGACAGGTGAACACTGAAGCTTTCTTT. Amino acid sequence: CASSPGQVNTEAFF.

The chain is built from TRBV30 and TRBJ1-6; no reliable D call. The CDR3 has 15 amino acids. Trimming took off 2 bases at V and 7 bases at J, with 15 bases between the two ends. Looked up from germline, CDR1 is GTSNPN and CDR2 is SVGIG (reference sequence). The chain's CDR3 is CAWSTTPAGNSPLHF. The CDR3 DNA follows: TGTGCCTGGAGTACCACGCCCGCCGGGAATTCACCCCTCCACTTT.

The chain combines TRBV3-1 (or the pseudogene TRBV3-2) with TRBJ1-4, with 8 bases fitting TRBD1. The junction had 10 bases not matched to a gene; V was cut back by 5 bases and J by 5 bases. The CDR3 runs 16 residues. Germline-derived CDR1 and CDR2 are LGHDT and YNNKEL (reference sequence). As DNA, the CDR3 is TGTGCCAGCAGCAGTTCTTCACAGGGGGGAAATGAAAAACTGTTTTTT. It encodes CASSSSSQGGNEKLFF.

This clone occurred a few times. J is TRBJ2-7 and V is TRBV7-9, with D maybe TRBD2 (7 bases). CDR1 is SEHNR and CDR2 is FQNEAQ in the germline V gene (reference sequence). The CDR3 has 16 amino acids. Deletions cut 1 base from V and 1 base from J, with 14 bases between. The CDR3 DNA reads as TGTGCCAGCAGCTTAGATTGGGGGCGGGAGTCCTACGAGCAGTACTTC. Translating it yields CASSLDWGRESYEQYF.

The rearrangement joins TRBV15 to TRBJ1-6; D unclear. The CDR3 has 16 residues. With 8 bases removed from V and 3 bases from J, the gap between germline ends came to 17 bases. Germline loops: CDR1 LNHNV, CDR2 YYDKDF (reference sequence). The CDR3: CATALPGNVYNSPLHF. The CDR3, as DNA: TGTGCCACCGCTTTACCGGGAAATGTCTATAATTCACCCCTCCACTTT.

This clone was counted a few times. The rearrangement joins TRBV30 to TRBJ2-3; D gene uncertain. CDR1 and CDR2 from the germline V gene are GTSNPN and SVGIG (reference sequence). CDR3 size: 12 residues. The V end lost 4 bases, the J end lost 9 bases, and 14 bases lay between the germline ends. This chain's CDR3 is CAWKEGAFTQYF. The CDR3 DNA reads as TGTGCCTGGAAGGAAGGAGCGTTCACGCAGTATTTT.

The chain couples TRBV5-8 to TRBJ1-5; the D is unclear. The germline V gene has CDR1 SGHTS and CDR2 YDEGEE. The CDR3 is made up of 14 amino acids. Trimming cost V 4 bases and J 7 bases, with 15 bases left between them. CDR3 DNA: TGTGCCAGCAGCCCAACCAACGGTTTCCAGCCCCAGCATTTT. This encodes CASSPTNGFQPQHF.

The V gene is TRBV30, the J gene TRBJ2-7; perhaps TRBD1 as D (6 bases). Per germline, CDR1 GTSNPN and CDR2 SVGIG (reference sequence). The length of the CDR3 is 15 residues. Trimming removed 3 bases from V and 2 bases from J, with 17 bases in between. For the CDR3, the DNA is TGTGCCTGGAGGACCGACAGGCCAAAAACCTACGAGCAGTACTTC. Translated, it gives CAWRTDRPKTYEQYF.

The chain links TRBV30 to TRBJ1-3, with TRBD1 as a possible D gene (5 bases). V was clipped by 2 bases and J by 1 base, with 18 bases between them. This CDR3 has 17 amino acids. The V gene's germline CDR1 is GTSNPN and CDR2 SVGIG (reference sequence). The CDR3 DNA is TGTGCCTGGAGTCTCACCTTCGGGGGAGCATCTGGAAACACCATATATTTT. It encodes CAWSLTFGGASGNTIYF.

The J gene is TRBJ1-2, the V gene TRBV5-6; maybe TRBD1 (5 bases). This CDR3 has 17 residues. The V and J ends lost 0 bases and 4 bases respectively, with 19 bases between them. The V gene's germline CDR1 is SGHDT and CDR2 YYEEEE. CDR3 protein: CASSLGAREGPAYGYTF. The CDR3 nucleotides read TGTGCCAGCAGCTTGGGGGCAAGGGAGGGGCCGGCCTATGGCTACACCTTC.

The J gene is TRBJ1-3, the V gene TRBV21-1. TRBV21-1 is deemed a pseudogene. The CDR3 has 15 residues. CDR3 amino acids: CASSKRVTSGNTIYF. The CDR3, as DNA: TGTGCCAGCAGCAAGAGGGTGACCTCTGGAAACACCATATATTTT.

The chain employs TRBV7-8 and TRBJ2-1; D is ambiguous. V lost 5 bases and J lost 4, with 6 bases in between. This CDR3 region has 12 residues. The germline CDR1 and CDR2 sequences are SGHVS and FQNEAQ. The CDR3 nucleotides are TGTGCCAGCAGCCGTCCATACAATGAGCAGTTCTTC. Protein sequence: CASSRPYNEQFF.

The chain has TRBV6-6 and TRBJ1-3; maybe TRBD1 (6 bases). Germline CDR1 and CDR2: MNHNY and SVGAGI (reference sequence). The germline V and J ends were trimmed by 4 bases and 0 bases, with 10 bases remaining between them. The CDR3 totals 15 residues. The CDR3 nucleotides read TGTGCCAGCAGTTTACAGGGCTTCTCTGGAAACACCATATATTTT. Translated: CASSLQGFSGNTIYF.